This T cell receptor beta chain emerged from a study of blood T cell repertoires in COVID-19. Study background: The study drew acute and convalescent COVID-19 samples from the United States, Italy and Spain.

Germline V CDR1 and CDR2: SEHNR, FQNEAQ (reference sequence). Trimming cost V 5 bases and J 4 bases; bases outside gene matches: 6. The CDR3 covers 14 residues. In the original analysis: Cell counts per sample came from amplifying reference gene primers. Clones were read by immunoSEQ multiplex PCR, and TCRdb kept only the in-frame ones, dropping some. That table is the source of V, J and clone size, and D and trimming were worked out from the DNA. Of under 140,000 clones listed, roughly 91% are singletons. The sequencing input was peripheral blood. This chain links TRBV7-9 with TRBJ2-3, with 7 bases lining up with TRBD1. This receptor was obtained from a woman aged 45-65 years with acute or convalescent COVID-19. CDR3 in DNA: TGTGCCAGCAGCCAAACAGGGGAACCAGATACGCAGTATTTT. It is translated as CASSQTGEPDTQYF.